This record covers a single T cell receptor (beta chain). The sample belongs to a study of blood T cell repertoires in COVID-19. Study in general: Spain, Italy and the United States supplied samples that represented acute and convalescent COVID-19. Sources were T cells, B-cell-depleted T cells, or PBMCs; the material itself was cDNA or gDNA.

As processed by the authors: Amplification with reference gene primers provided the estimates of nucleated cell counts. Profiling relied on immunoSEQ multiplex PCR, and the TCRdb table lists in-frame clones only, not all of them. D and trimming were read from the DNA, whereas the V and J calls and clone size are those reported in that table. This sample has approximately 50,000 clones, with 90% found just once. The CDR3 has 13 amino acids. V was pared by 0 bases and J by 6 bases, with 8 bases between. The genes are TRBV12-3 or TRBV12-4 and TRBJ1-1; a possible D gene is TRBD1 (5 bases). Sequences were obtained from peripheral blood. The TCR comes from a man in his forties or fifties with acute or convalescent COVID-19. CDR3 bases: TGTGCCAGCAGTTTAGCTGAAGGGGCTGAAGCTTTCTTT. It is translated as CASSLAEGAEAFF.